The 20 T cell receptor beta chains reported below all come from one sample, sequenced in a study of PD-1 blockade in mismatch repair-deficient tumors. The data were produced by immunoSEQ multiplex PCR, yet TCRdb's version contains in-frame clones alone and is incomplete. The data contain some 120,000 clones, 85% to 90% of them singletons. The sample here was peripheral blood, taken approximately 72 weeks after starting pembrolizumab. The receptors stem from an adult with mismatch repair-deficient cancer.

This clone was seen a handful of times. V and J are TRBV7-9 and TRBJ1-5; TRBD1 aligns across 7 bases. The CDR3 runs 12 residues. Per germline, CDR1 SEHNR and CDR2 FQNEAQ (reference sequence). The V gene end was trimmed by 8 bases and the J gene end by 3 bases; junction bases not matched to a gene: 1. CDR3 protein: CASGQDNQPQHF. The CDR3 bases are TGTGCCAGCGGACAGGACAATCAGCCCCAGCATTTT.

The chain joins TRBV5-4 to TRBJ1-4; D remains unclear. V dropped 4 bases and J dropped 7 bases, with 11 bases sitting between them. The germline CDR1 and CDR2 sequences are SGHNT and YYREEE (reference sequence). CDR3 length: 13 amino acids. The CDR3 here is CASSHYLGEKLFF. The CDR3 bases are TGTGCCAGCAGCCACTACTTGGGTGAAAAACTGTTTTTT.

This chain connects TRBV5-1 to TRBJ1-2; 9 nucleotides line up with TRBD1. This CDR3 has 14 residues. Germline CDR1 reads SGHRS; CDR2 reads YFSETQ. V was pared by 2 bases and J by 7 bases, with 6 bases of the junction left unmatched. CDR3: CASSLRTGEGGYTF. The CDR3 DNA reads as TGCGCCAGCAGCTTAAGGACAGGGGAAGGTGGCTACACCTTC.

J is TRBJ2-6 and V is TRBV10-3, with TRBD1 identical over 7 bases. The V and J ends lost 6 bases and 0 bases, in that order; junction bases with no gene match: 2. The germline CDR1 and CDR2 sequences are ENHRY and SYGVKD. The CDR3 contains 15 residues. CDR3 nucleotides: TGTGCCATCAGCGGACAGGCCTCTGGGGCCAACGTCCTGACTTTC. This codes for CAISGQASGANVLTF.

The chain has TRBV19 and TRBJ2-1; 13 nucleotides agree with TRBD2. Trimming took 5 bases from V and 10 from J; bases not matched to a gene: 11. Germline V gene data show CDR1 as LNHDA and CDR2 as SQIVND (reference sequence). The CDR3 extends over 16 amino acids. The CDR3 loop is CASSFPGLAGFHEQFF. In DNA, the CDR3 is TGTGCCAGTAGTTTTCCGGGACTAGCGGGATTTCACGAGCAGTTCTTC.

This chain connects TRBV7-9 to TRBJ2-1; no firm D call. CDR3 length: 15 amino acids. Trimming took 4 bases from V and 3 from J, leaving 13 bases between them. Germline V lookup: CDR1 SEHNR, CDR2 FQNEAQ (reference sequence). Here the CDR3 reads CASSSTTTRYNEQFF. DNA of the CDR3: TGTGCCAGCAGCTCAACAACAACTCGCTACAATGAGCAGTTCTTC.

The chain's CDR3 is CSVTGTGEAGANVLTF. The DNA of the CDR3 is TGCAGCGTTACCGGGACAGGGGAAGCTGGGGCCAACGTCCTGACTTTC. J is TRBJ2-6 and V is TRBV29-1, with 10 bases matching TRBD1. With 5 bases clipped from V and 2 bases from J, the junction kept 6 bases outside the gene matches. The CDR3 loop spans 16 amino acids. Germline loops: CDR1 SQVTM, CDR2 ANQGSEA.

This clone was counted a few times. This rearrangement joins TRBV19 to TRBJ1-2, with 7 bases that match TRBD1. Germline CDR1 and CDR2: LNHDA and SQIVND (reference sequence). V shed 3 bases and J 8 bases; nucleotides not matched to a gene: 9. The CDR3 runs 14 residues. Here the CDR3 DNA reads TGTGCCAGTAGTATCCAACAGGGGACCGGGGGCTACACCTTC. It yields the protein CASSIQQGTGGYTF.

The V call is TRBV9, the J call TRBJ2-3, with 12 bases lining up with TRBD2. V lost 3 bases to trimming and J lost 5 bases; unmatched junction nucleotides: 4. Germline V gene sequence: CDR1 SGDLS, CDR2 YYNGEE. The CDR3 covers 15 residues. The CDR3 reads CASSEEGLAGDTQYF. CDR3 sequence (DNA): TGTGCCAGCAGCGAGGAGGGACTAGCGGGAGATACGCAGTATTTT.

V is TRBV21-1 and J is TRBJ1-1; the table gives TRBD1 as D, unverified against the DNA. TRBV21-1 corresponds to a pseudogene. This CDR3 has 16 amino acids. CDR3 in amino acids: CASSKGEGVQDTEAFF. The CDR3 nucleotides read TGTGCCAGCAGCAAAGGGGAAGGGGTACAGGACACTGAAGCTTTCTTT.

V and J are TRBV2 and TRBJ1-1; D is perhaps TRBD1 (5 bases). Trimming pared 7 bases from V and 1 base from J, leaving 16 bases between. CDR3 length: 15 residues. Germline V lookup: CDR1 SNHLY, CDR2 FYNNEI. The CDR3 spells CASTARGVRNTEAFF. Written as DNA, the CDR3 is TGTGCCAGCACCGCAAGGGGCGTGCGGAACACTGAAGCTTTCTTT.

The V call is TRBV28, the J call TRBJ2-5; no firm D call. The CDR3 runs to 13 residues. V lost 3 bases to trimming and J lost 0 bases, with 5 bases between them. Germline loops: CDR1 MDHEN, CDR2 SYDVKM. CDR3 coding DNA: TGTGCCAGCAGTTTGTTAGACCAAGAGACCCAGTACTTC. Translating gives CASSLLDQETQYF.

V gene TRBV25-1 combines with J gene TRBJ2-2, with D possibly being TRBD1 or TRBD2 (5 bases each). This CDR3 contains 14 residues. V was clipped by 2 bases and J by 5 bases, with 9 bases between them. The V gene's germline CDR1 is MGHDK and CDR2 SYGVNS. CDR3 coding DNA: TGTGCCAGCAGTGAAGGGGGACGGACCGGGGAGCTGTTTTTT. This encodes CASSEGGRTGELFF. The whole variable domain, remainder taken from reference TRBV25-1 and TRBJ2-2, is EADIYQTPRYLVIGTGKKITLECSQTMGHDKMYWYQQDPGMELHLIHYSYGVNSTEKGDLSSESTVSRIRTEHFPLTLESARPSHTSQYLCASSEGGRTGELFFGEGSRLTVL.

This chain connects TRBV7-6 to TRBJ2-1, with D tentatively TRBD1 (5 bases). Trimming took 5 bases from V and 7 from J, leaving 18 bases between them. In germline, CDR1 is SGHVS, CDR2 FNYEAQ. CDR3 length: 15 residues. Written as DNA, the CDR3 is TGTGCCAGCAGCCAGGGTGGGGCCATCAGAAATGAGCAGTTCTTC. It translates to CASSQGGAIRNEQFF.

The rearrangement uses TRBV27 and TRBJ2-7; TRBD1 matches at 9 bases. J lost 4 bases, V lost 2 bases, and 6 bases had no gene match. Germline V lookup: CDR1 MNHEY, CDR2 SMNVEV (reference sequence). The CDR3 runs 15 residues. The CDR3 sequence: CASSLRNRGQYEQYF. Written as DNA, the CDR3 is TGTGCCAGCAGTTTAAGGAACAGGGGGCAATACGAGCAGTACTTC.

The chain couples TRBV27 to TRBJ1-1; 7 bases line up with TRBD1. The V and J ends lost 6 bases and 4 bases, in that order; junction bases with no gene match: 5. The CDR3 covers 13 residues. The germline V gene encodes CDR1 MNHEY and CDR2 SMNVEV (reference sequence). CDR3 bases: TGTGCCAGCAGCTCAGGACAGGTCACTGAAGCTTTCTTT. Translation: CASSSGQVTEAFF.

The V and J genes are TRBV27 and TRBJ2-3; D is perhaps TRBD1 (6 bases). Trimming took 5 bases from V and 1 from J, leaving 13 bases between them. Germline V gene sequence: CDR1 MNHEY, CDR2 SMNVEV (reference sequence). The CDR3 length is 15 residues. CDR3 sequence reads: CASSTRDTRTDTQYF. In nucleotides, the CDR3 is TGTGCCAGCAGTACCCGGGACACCCGCACAGATACGCAGTATTTT.

The chain recombines TRBV7-9 with TRBJ2-5; D may match TRBD1 or TRBD2 (6 bases each). Germline CDR1 is SEHNR and CDR2 is FQNEAQ (reference sequence). This CDR3 has 16 amino acids. Trimming pared 1 base from V and 2 bases from J, leaving 14 bases between. DNA for the CDR3: TGTGCCAGCAGCTTAGTAACGGGGGCTGTACAAGAGACCCAGTACTTC. This encodes CASSLVTGAVQETQYF.

V and J are TRBV19 and TRBJ1-2; D perhaps matches TRBD1 (5 bases). Germline CDR1 is LNHDA and CDR2 is SQIVND (reference sequence). The CDR3 runs to 13 residues. The germline V and J ends were trimmed by 3 bases and 7 bases, with 12 bases remaining between them. The CDR3 here is CASSITGGGGYTF. The CDR3 bases are TGTGCCAGTAGTATTACTGGGGGAGGTGGCTACACCTTC.

The chain employs TRBV5-4 and TRBJ1-5, with no clear D. Between the trimmed V and J ends, which lost 1 base and 0 bases, there was a span of 5 bases. The CDR3 has 14 amino acids. CDR1 is SGHNT and CDR2 is YYREEE in the germline V gene (reference sequence). The CDR3 protein is CASSLLHSNQPQHF. The CDR3 coding sequence is TGTGCCAGCAGCTTGCTTCATAGCAATCAGCCCCAGCATTTT.